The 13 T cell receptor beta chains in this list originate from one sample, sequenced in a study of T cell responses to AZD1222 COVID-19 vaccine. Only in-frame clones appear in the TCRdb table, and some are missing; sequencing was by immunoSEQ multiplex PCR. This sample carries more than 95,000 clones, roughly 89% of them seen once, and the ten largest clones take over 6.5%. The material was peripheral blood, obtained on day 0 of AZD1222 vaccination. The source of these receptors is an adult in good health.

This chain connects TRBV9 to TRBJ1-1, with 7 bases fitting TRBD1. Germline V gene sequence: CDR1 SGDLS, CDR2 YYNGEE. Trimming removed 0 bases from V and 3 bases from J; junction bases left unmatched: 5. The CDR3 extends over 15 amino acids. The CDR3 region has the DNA TGTGCCAGCAGCGTAGGATTGGGACAGTACACTGAAGCTTTCTTT. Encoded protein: CASSVGLGQYTEAFF.

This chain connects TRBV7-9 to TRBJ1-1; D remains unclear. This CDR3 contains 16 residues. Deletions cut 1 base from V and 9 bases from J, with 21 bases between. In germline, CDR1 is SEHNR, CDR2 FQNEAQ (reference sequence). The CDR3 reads CASSLGSLAVGLKAFF. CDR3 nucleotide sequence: TGTGCCAGCAGCTTAGGGTCCCTCGCCGTTGGTTTAAAAGCTTTCTTT.

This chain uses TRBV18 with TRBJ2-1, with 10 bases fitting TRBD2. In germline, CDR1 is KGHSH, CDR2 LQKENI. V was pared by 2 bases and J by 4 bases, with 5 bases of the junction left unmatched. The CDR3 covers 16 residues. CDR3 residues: CASSPASGGSYNEQFF. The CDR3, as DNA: TGTGCCAGCTCACCAGCTAGCGGGGGATCGTACAATGAGCAGTTCTTC. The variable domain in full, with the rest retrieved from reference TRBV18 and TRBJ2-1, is NAGVMQNPRHLVRRRGQEARLRCSPMKGHSHVYWYRQLPEEGLKFMVYLQKENIIDESGMPKERFSAEFPKEGPSILRIQQVVRGDSAAYFCASSPASGGSYNEQFFGPGTRLTVL.

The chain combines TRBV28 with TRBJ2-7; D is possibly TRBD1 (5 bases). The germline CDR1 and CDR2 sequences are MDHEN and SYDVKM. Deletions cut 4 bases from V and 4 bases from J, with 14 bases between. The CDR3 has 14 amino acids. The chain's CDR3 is CASSSAGFGYEQYF. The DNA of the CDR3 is TGTGCCAGCAGTTCCGCAGGGTTCGGGTACGAGCAGTACTTC.

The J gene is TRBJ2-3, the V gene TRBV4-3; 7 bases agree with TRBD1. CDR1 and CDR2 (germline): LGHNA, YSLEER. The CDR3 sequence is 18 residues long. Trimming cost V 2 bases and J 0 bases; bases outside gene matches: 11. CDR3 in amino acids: CASSQMARGQSSTDTQYF. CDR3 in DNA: TGCGCCAGCAGCCAAATGGCCCGGGGACAGTCTAGCACAGATACGCAGTATTTT.

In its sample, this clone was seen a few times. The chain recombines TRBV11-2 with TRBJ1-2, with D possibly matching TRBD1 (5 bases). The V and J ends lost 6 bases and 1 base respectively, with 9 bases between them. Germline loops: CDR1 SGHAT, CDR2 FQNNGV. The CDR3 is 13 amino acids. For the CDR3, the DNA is TGTGCCAGCAGGTCAGGGCTTAACTATGGCTACACCTTC. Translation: CASRSGLNYGYTF.

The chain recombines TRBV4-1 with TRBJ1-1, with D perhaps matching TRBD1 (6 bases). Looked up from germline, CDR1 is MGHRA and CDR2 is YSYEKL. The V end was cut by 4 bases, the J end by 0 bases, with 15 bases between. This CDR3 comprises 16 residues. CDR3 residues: CASSRQGKNLNTEAFF. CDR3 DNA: TGCGCCAGCAGCCGTCAGGGGAAGAATTTGAACACTGAAGCTTTCTTT.

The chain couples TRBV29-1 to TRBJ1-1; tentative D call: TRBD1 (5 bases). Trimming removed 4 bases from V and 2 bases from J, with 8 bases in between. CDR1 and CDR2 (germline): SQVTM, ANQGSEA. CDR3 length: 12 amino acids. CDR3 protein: CSVGGGNTEAFF. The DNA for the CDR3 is TGCAGCGTTGGGGGGGGAAACACTGAAGCTTTCTTT. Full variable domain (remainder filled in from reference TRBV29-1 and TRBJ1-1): SAVISQKPSRDICQRGTSLTIQCQVDSQVTMMFWYRQQPGQSLTLIATANQGSEATYESGFVIDKFPISRPNLTFSTLTVSNMSPEDSSIYLCSVGGGNTEAFFGQGTRLTVV.

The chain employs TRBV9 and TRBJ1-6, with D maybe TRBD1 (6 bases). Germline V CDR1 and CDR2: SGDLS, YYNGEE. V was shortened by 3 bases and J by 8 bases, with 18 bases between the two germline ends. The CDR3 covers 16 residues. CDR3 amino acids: CASSARGGRRDSPLHF. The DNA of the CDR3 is TGTGCCAGCAGCGCCCGGGGGGGGCGCCGGGATTCACCCCTCCACTTT.

CDR3 DNA sequence: TGCAGTGCAAGACAGGACTATGGCTACACCTTC. It yields the protein CSARQDYGYTF. V usage is TRBV20-1 and J usage is TRBJ1-2, with TRBD1 as a possible D gene (6 bases). Germline loops: CDR1 DFQATT, CDR2 SNEGSKA (reference sequence). The CDR3 runs 11 residues. V was cut by 6 bases and J by 3 bases, with 8 bases left in between.

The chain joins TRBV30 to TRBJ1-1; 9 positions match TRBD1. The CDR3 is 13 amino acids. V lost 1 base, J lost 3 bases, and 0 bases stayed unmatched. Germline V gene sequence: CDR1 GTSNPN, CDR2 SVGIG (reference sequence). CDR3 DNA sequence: TGTGCCTGGAGTGGACAGGGGGACACTGAAGCTTTCTTT. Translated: CAWSGQGDTEAFF.

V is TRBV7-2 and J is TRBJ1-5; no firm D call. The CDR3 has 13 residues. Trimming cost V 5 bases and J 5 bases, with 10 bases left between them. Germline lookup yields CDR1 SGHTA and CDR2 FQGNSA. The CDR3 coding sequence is TGTGCCAGCAGCCCCCCAGGAGATCAGCCCCAGCATTTT. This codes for CASSPPGDQPQHF.

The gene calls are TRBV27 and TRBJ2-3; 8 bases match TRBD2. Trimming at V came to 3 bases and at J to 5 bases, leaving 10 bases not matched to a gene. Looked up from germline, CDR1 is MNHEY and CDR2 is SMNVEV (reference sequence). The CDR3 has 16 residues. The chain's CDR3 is CASSLVSGVLGDTQYF. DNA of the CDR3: TGTGCCAGCAGTTTGGTTAGCGGGGTCTTGGGAGATACGCAGTATTTT.